The clone carrying this T cell receptor beta chain turned up a few times. Its antigen is unknown. Germline-derived CDR1 and CDR2 are MDHEN and SYDVKM. V was pared by 6 bases and J by 1 base, with 11 bases of the junction left unmatched. CDR3 size: 16 residues. This entry is derived from a study of T-cell memory formation after mild COVID-19. Overall study results and limits: Mostly located in CM and EM were contracting CD4+ clones, with contracting CD8+ clones located in EMRA. The SARS-CoV-2 specificity of second-wave clones reaching peak at day 37 remained unverified. Pre-infection memory showed some responding clones, and this suggested that cross-reactive memory joined.

Barcoded TCR alpha and TCR beta cDNA libraries with UMIs came from 5'RACE using constant-segment primers. A single record per CDR3 protein comes from TCRdb applying MiXCR to the 5' RACE reads. The sample records 200,000 or so distinct CDR3 sequences, around 9.5% being singletons. Sequenced input: PBMCs or a T cell subset sorted from them (not recorded which). This clonotype was obtained from a man aged 18 to 30 who had mild COVID-19 (a few samples of this study predate the infection). Cell type and time point are not known. The genes are TRBV28 and TRBJ2-5; 7 bases align to TRBD2. CDR3 bases: TGTGCCAGCAGACTCCCCGGGGGGATTTCCCAAGAGACCCAGTACTTC. This codes for CASRLPGGISQETQYF.